This T cell receptor (beta chain) derives from a study of cytomegalovirus exposure and HLA in healthy donors. Points from the study as a whole: A reported reduction in N-insertions relative to the roughly 670-donor mean was seen in an Asian-associated ancestry cluster in a later analysis. The investigators catalogued some 150 TCR beta chains as cytomegalovirus-associated. A later analysis found that most CMV-associated TCR beta chains appeared HLA-restricted. As confirmed in vitro, three CMV-associated chains were specific for CMV antigens.

The germline V gene has CDR1 SEHNR and CDR2 FQNEAQ (reference sequence). The CDR3 is 17 amino acids. This clone has a single count. The antigen is unknown. The junction differs from germline at one of its ends, possibly a read error. The primer mix had 60 Vbeta and 13 Jbeta primers. Assay used: immunoSEQ multiplex PCR; TCRdb lists only in-frame clones, some missing. The sample lists some 120,000 clones, around 82% occurring once. The V and J genes are TRBV7-9 and TRBJ1-4; TRBD1 might be the D (5 bases). The clonotype comes from a middle-aged woman in good health and CMV-seropositive. The sample consisted of PBMCs. The CDR3 protein is CSSSKSPTGPTNEKLFF. The CDR3 coding sequence is TGTTCCAGCAGCAAGAGCCCCACAGGTCCAACTAATGAAAAACTGTTTTTT.